This is a list of T cell receptor beta chains from one sample in a study of identical twins. TCRdb re-called the 5' RACE reads with MiXCR, one entry per CDR3 protein. The profile shows a few hundred thousand distinct CDR3 sequences, roughly an eighth of them singletons. The same sample was also used in a study of yellow fever vaccine responses in identical twins.

Sequenced input: CD8+ T cells sorted from blood. All receptors derive from a woman between 18 and 29 years old in good health. The CDR3 runs from the conserved cysteine through the conserved F or W. A D gene is named only where the DNA matches it firmly. Size is omitted from some rows. Given values are once, few, many or a class for expanded clones.

TRBV2	TRBJ2-3	TRBD2	few	TGTGCCAGCAGCCAAGAGACTAGCGGCACCACAGATACGCAGTATTTT	CASSQETSGTTDTQYF
TRBV5-5	TRBJ2-1	-	-	TGTGCCAGCAGCTTTAACGCCAATGAGCAGTTCTTC	CASSFNANEQFF
TRBV7-9	TRBJ2-5	TRBD1	many	TGTGCCAGCAGCTTAACAGGGGGGCACCAAGAGACCCAGTACTTC	CASSLTGGHQETQYF
TRBV28	TRBJ2-7	-	-	TGTGCCAGCAGTTTTGACTATTCCTACGAGCAGTACTTC	CASSFDYSYEQYF
TRBV28	TRBJ2-5	-	few	TGTGCCAGCAGTCGCGCAACGGGGGCCGTAGAGACCCAGTACTTC	CASSRATGAVETQYF
TRBV7-2	TRBJ2-1	TRBD2	few	TGTGCCAGCAGCTTAGTGGCCTCTAGCGGGACTTACAATGAGCAGTTCTTC	CASSLVASSGTYNEQFF
TRBV27	TRBJ1-1	-	-	TGTGCCAGCAGTACGTTGCCCTGGAACACTGAAGCTTTCTTT	CASSTLPWNTEAFF
TRBV10-1	TRBJ1-6	-	few	TGCGCCAGCAGTGAGTCGGGACCGACAGCGAATTCACCCCTCCACTTT	CASSESGPTANSPLHF
TRBV5-1	TRBJ2-1	-	-	TGCGCCAGCAGCTTGGTCTTACCGGGGTACAATGAGCAGTTCTTC	CASSLVLPGYNEQFF
TRBV12-3/TRBV12-4	TRBJ2-5	TRBD1	few	TGTGCCAGCAGGCCGACAGGGGAGCAAGAGACCCAGTACTTC	CASRPTGEQETQYF
TRBV15	TRBJ2-3	TRBD1	few	TGTGCCACCAGCACCGGACAGGGGAGAGATACGCAGTATTTT	CATSTGQGRDTQYF
TRBV7-9	TRBJ2-3	-	-	TGTGCCAGCAGCCCAAAAAGGTCGGGCCCAGATACGCAGTATTTT	CASSPKRSGPDTQYF
TRBV15	TRBJ2-5	-	-	TGTTCCACCAGCACCGAGCGGAGGGAGACCCAGTACTTC	CSTSTERRETQYF
TRBV11-2	TRBJ1-2	-	few	TGTGCCAGCAGCTTAGCCCCCGACAGGCTTGACTACACCTTC	CASSLAPDRLDYTF
TRBV15	TRBJ1-4	-	-	TGTGCCACCAGCAGAGATGGCAGGGGAGAGGAAAAACTGTTTTTT	CATSRDGRGEEKLFF
TRBV29-1	TRBJ2-7	TRBD2	few	TGCAGCGTTGAATTTGAAGCGGGAGGCGAGCAGTACTTC	CSVEFEAGGEQYF
TRBV29-1	TRBJ2-3	-	many	TGCAGCGTCCATACTTTAGATACGCAGTATTTT	CSVHTLDTQYF
TRBV20-1	TRBJ2-1	-	-	TGCTGTGCTAGAGATAGACCTCAACTTGGCTACAATGAGCAGTTCTTC	CCARDRPQLGYNEQFF
TRBV2	TRBJ2-3	TRBD2	few	TGTGCCAGCAGTGAAGAGCGGGGCTACACAGATACGCAGTATTTT	CASSEERGYTDTQYF
TRBV6-1	TRBJ2-5	-	few	TGTGCCAGCGGGGATTGGACAACGCGGGAGACCCAGTACTTC	CASGDWTTRETQYF
TRBV7-6	TRBJ2-7	TRBD1	few	TGTGCCAGCAGCTTACGGGACAGGGAGTTTGGCGAGCAGTACTTC	CASSLRDREFGEQYF
TRBV2	TRBJ2-3	-	few	TGTGCCAGCAGTGACGGCAGGTCTTCCACAGATACGCAGTATTTT	CASSDGRSSTDTQYF
TRBV7-6	TRBJ1-3	TRBD1	few	TGTGCCAGCAGCTTAGGACAGGGAAAAGGAAACACCATATATTTT	CASSLGQGKGNTIYF
TRBV28	TRBJ2-7	-	few	TGTGCCAGCAGTGCCACAGGGACCTCCTACGAGCAGTACTTC	CASSATGTSYEQYF
TRBV9	TRBJ1-2	TRBD1	many	TGTGCCAGCAGCCCCCGGGACAGAGACGCCTATGGCTACACCTTC	CASSPRDRDAYGYTF
TRBV2	TRBJ2-5	-	few	TGTGCCAGCAGTGAAATGGACTCCAGGACCCTAGAAGAGACCCAGTACTTC	CASSEMDSRTLEETQYF
TRBV4-1	TRBJ2-3	TRBD1	few	TGCGCCAGCAGCGGCCGGACAGGGTCTAGCACAGATACGCAGTATTTT	CASSGRTGSSTDTQYF
TRBV7-9	TRBJ2-1	TRBD2	few	TGTGCCAGCAGCCTTCCACTAGCGAAAAGCTCCTACAATGAGCAGTTCTTC	CASSLPLAKSSYNEQFF
TRBV4-1	TRBJ2-2	-	-	TGCGCCAGCAGCCCCTATGGGCTAGCGTCGAACACCGGGGAGCTGTTTTTT	CASSPYGLASNTGELFF
TRBV28	TRBJ2-1	TRBD2	-	TGTGCCAGCAGCCTAATGGAACTAGCGGGATATTCTCTATTGTACAATGAGCAGTTCTTC	CASSLMELAGYSLLYNEQFF
TRBV27	TRBJ2-1	TRBD2	few	TGTGCCAGCAGTTGGCTAGCGGGGGGTAACAATGAGCAGTTCTTC	CASSWLAGGNNEQFF
TRBV4-1	TRBJ2-3	-	few	TGCGCCAGCAGCCAAGCAGGGTTAGAAAGGAATACGCAGTATTTT	CASSQAGLERNTQYF
TRBV3-1	TRBJ2-5	TRBD2	few	TGTGCCAGCGGGCCGGAAGTCGAGCGGGGGGCATCGCAAGAGACCCAGTACTTC	CASGPEVERGASQETQYF
TRBV14	TRBJ2-2	TRBD2	few	TGTGCCAGCAGAATGACTAGCTCCGGGGAGCTGTTTTTT	CASRMTSSGELFF
TRBV29-1	TRBJ1-1	-	-	TGCAGCGTTGACGTTGTGACTGAAGCTTTCTTT	CSVDVVTEAFF
TRBV4-1	TRBJ2-7	-	few	TGCGCCAGCAGCCATCCAAGCGTAGCAGGCTCCTACGAGCAGTACTTC	CASSHPSVAGSYEQYF
TRBV7-2	TRBJ2-3	-	-	TGTGCCAGCAGCCCACGGATGTACACAGATACGCAGTATTTT	CASSPRMYTDTQYF
TRBV14	TRBJ2-7	-	-	TGTGCCAGCAGCCACCCGGGAGTTCTCGAGCAGTACTTC	CASSHPGVLEQYF
TRBV6-1	TRBJ2-1	TRBD2	few	TGTGCCAGCAGTGAAGGACTAGCGGGGGCTAGGGATGAGCAGTTCTTC	CASSEGLAGARDEQFF
TRBV7-6	TRBJ1-1	-	few	TGTGCCAGCAGCCAGGAGGGGTCCACTGAAGCTTTCTTT	CASSQEGSTEAFF
TRBV12-5	TRBJ2-7	-	-	TGTGCTAGTGGTTTGAGACAGGACACCTACGAGCAGTACTTC	CASGLRQDTYEQYF
TRBV7-9	TRBJ2-4	-	-	TGTGCCAGCAGCCCGACGCAGGGTCTAGCCAAAAACATTCAGTACTTC	CASSPTQGLAKNIQYF
TRBV2	TRBJ2-7	TRBD1	few	TGTGCCAGCACCAAGGGACAGTCCTACGAGCAGTACTTC	CASTKGQSYEQYF
TRBV4-2	TRBJ2-1	TRBD1	few	TGTGCCAGCAGCCAAACGACAGGGTTGGTCTACAATGAGCAGTTCTTC	CASSQTTGLVYNEQFF
TRBV9	TRBJ2-7	-	-	TGTGCCAGCAGCGTAGAAGGCAGGGGGGACTACGAGCAGTACTTC	CASSVEGRGDYEQYF
TRBV11-2	TRBJ2-7	TRBD1	-	TGTGCCAGCAGCCAAGGACAGGCAGACGAGCAGTACTTC	CASSQGQADEQYF
TRBV4-1	TRBJ2-1	TRBD2	few	TGCGCCAGCAGCCACCCTAGCGGGGCCGACAATGAGCAGTTCTTC	CASSHPSGADNEQFF
TRBV2	TRBJ2-1	TRBD1	once	TGTGCCAGCAGCGGGACAGGAGGTATCAATGAGCAGTTCTTC	CASSGTGGINEQFF
TRBV9	TRBJ2-1	-	many	TGTGCCAGCAGCGTAGGCGGGATCTCCTACAATGAGCAGTTCTTC	CASSVGGISYNEQFF
TRBV7-9	TRBJ2-2	-	many	TGTGCCAGCAGCCCTACCGACTGGGACACCGGGGAGCTGTTTTTT	CASSPTDWDTGELFF
TRBV7-6	TRBJ2-3	TRBD2	-	TGTGCCAGCAGACTACTAGCGGGAACGGATACGCAGTATTTT	CASRLLAGTDTQYF
TRBV20-1	TRBJ2-4	-	many	TGCAGTGCTAGAGATCTTAGCCCTCAGACCGGTATAGCCAAAAACATTCAGTACTTC	CSARDLSPQTGIAKNIQYF
TRBV10-1	TRBJ2-3	-	-	TGCGCCAGCAGCGAGGGGGTACCAGATACGCAGTATTTT	CASSEGVPDTQYF
TRBV12-3/TRBV12-4	TRBJ1-2	-	few	TGTGCCAGCAGTTTAGAGCGTTTTGTGGTCCTTTTGGGGGAGGACTATGGCTACACCTTC	CASSLERFVVLLGEDYGYTF
TRBV4-1	TRBJ2-1	TRBD1	-	TGCGCCAGCAGCCAAGACCTGGACAGGGTCTACAATGAGCAGTTCTTC	CASSQDLDRVYNEQFF
TRBV11-2	TRBJ2-3	TRBD2	-	TGTGCCAGCAGCTTAGTAAGGACTAGCGGGGCGGATACGCAGTATTTT	CASSLVRTSGADTQYF
TRBV6-2/TRBV6-3	TRBJ2-2	TRBD2	few	TGTGCCAGCAGTTACTCTGAGGGCGGGAGTAGGACCGGGGAGCTGTTTTTT	CASSYSEGGSRTGELFF
TRBV7-9	TRBJ2-5	TRBD1	-	TGTGCCAGCAGCTTAGTCCCCCAGGGGGCCAGGGAGACCCAGTACTTC	CASSLVPQGARETQYF
TRBV29-1	TRBJ1-1	-	-	TGCAGCGTCGCAGACAGGACTGAAGCTTTCTTT	CSVADRTEAFF